The 22 T cell receptor beta chains reported below all come from one sample, sequenced in a study of T-cell reconstitution after alpha-beta-depleted transplantation in children. Unique molecular identifiers featured in how the TCRbeta library was prepared. TCRdb called the PCR reads again in MiXCR, with one record for every CDR3 protein. The sample carries around 500,000 distinct CDR3 sequences, approximately 22% recorded once. Sample: PBMCs, mostly from graft donor cells, taken 360 days after TCRalphabeta/CD19-depleted stem cell transplant. These receptors were collected from a boy less than two years old who had a stem cell transplant for acute myeloid leukemia, so the T cells may come from the graft donor.

There are a few counts of this clonotype. The chain carries TRBV10-2 and TRBJ2-7, with D perhaps TRBD1 (6 bases). The CDR3 is 14 amino acids. Germline CDR1 WSHSY, CDR2 SAAADI. Trimming removed 2 bases from V and 5 bases from J, with 13 bases in between. The CDR3 spells CASSEVQGIDEQYV. The DNA of the CDR3 is TGCGCCAGCAGTGAGGTACAGGGAATTGACGAGCAGTACGTC.

Ten or more counts support this clonotype. V and J are TRBV28 and TRBJ2-5, with no clear D. The CDR3 runs to 12 residues. Germline V lookup: CDR1 MDHEN, CDR2 SYDVKM. The V end was cut by 5 bases, the J end by 3 bases, with 7 bases between. In DNA, the CDR3 is TGTGCCAGCAGTCCGACCAAAGAGACCCAGTACTTC. Residues: CASSPTKETQYF.

In its sample, this clonotype was seen a few times. At one end, the junction sequence differs from germline, possibly due to a read error. The V call is TRBV15, the J call TRBJ2-7; 7 positions match TRBD1. The germline V gene encodes CDR1 LNHNV and CDR2 YYDKDF (reference sequence). The CDR3 runs 12 residues. The DNA for the CDR3 is TGTGCCACCAGCAGAGATTCGGGACAGTGGGACTTC. Its protein is CATSRDSGQWDF.

Only a few counts were recorded for this clonotype. The rearrangement joins TRBV19 to TRBJ1-1; 9 nucleotides align to TRBD1. CDR3 length: 13 amino acids. Per germline, CDR1 LNHDA and CDR2 SQIVND (reference sequence). The V segment lost 5 bases and the J segment 11 bases; nucleotides outside the gene matches: 9. As DNA, the CDR3 is TGTGCCAGTAGTCCTGGGACAGGGTTTATGGCTTTCTTT. It codes for CASSPGTGFMAFF.

The sample holds one count of this clonotype. The chain recombines TRBV30 with TRBJ2-7; TRBD1 aligns across 7 bases. The CDR3 loop spans 11 amino acids. The junction had 2 bases not matched to a gene; V was cut back by 1 base and J by 8 bases. Germline CDR1 GTSNPN, CDR2 SVGIG (reference sequence). CDR3 DNA sequence: TGTGCCTGGAGTGGACAGGGCAAGCAGTACTTC. Protein product: CAWSGQGKQYF.

The chain joins TRBV6-2 or TRBV6-3 to TRBJ1-2; D perhaps matches TRBD1 (6 bases). Trimming left V 6 bases short and J 4 bases short, with 15 bases between. The CDR3 consists of 14 residues. Germline values: CDR1 MNHEY, CDR2 SVGEGT. The CDR3 DNA reads as TGTGCCAGCAGAGGCGGGGGACATCTCTATGGCTACACCTTC. This codes for CASRGGGHLYGYTF.

The table lists this clonotype with a few counts. The chain joins TRBV20-1 to TRBJ2-1; D is unclear. V dropped 6 bases and J dropped 6 bases, with 21 bases sitting between them. This CDR3 region has 15 residues. Germline V gene lookup returns CDR1 DFQATT and CDR2 SNEGSKA (reference sequence). CDR3 DNA: TGCAGTGCCTTGCCGGACCTCCTAAAGACCAATGAGCAGTTCTTC. Protein product: CSALPDLLKTNEQFF.

The sample holds many counts of this clonotype. The CDR3 loop is CASSLGRGRNQPQHF. CDR3 DNA sequence: TGTGCCAGCAGTTTGGGCAGGGGACGCAATCAGCCCCAGCATTTT. V and J are TRBV12-3 or TRBV12-4 and TRBJ1-5, with D possibly being TRBD1 (6 bases). This CDR3 contains 15 residues. V lost 3 bases and J 2 bases, leaving 11 bases between the germline ends.

V gene TRBV20-1 combines with J gene TRBJ2-7; D remains unclear. The CDR3 covers 12 residues. V was cut by 3 bases and J by 0 bases, with 6 bases left in between. Germline CDR1 and CDR2: DFQATT and SNEGSKA (reference sequence). CDR3 DNA: TGCAGTGCTAGTTTTAGCTCCTACGAGCAGTACTTC. It specifies CSASFSSYEQYF.

This clonotype has just a few counts. The chain joins TRBV5-1 to TRBJ2-1; D gene ambiguous. This CDR3 has 15 amino acids. Germline values: CDR1 SGHRS, CDR2 YFSETQ. V lost 0 bases and J 4 bases, leaving 11 bases between the germline ends. CDR3 region: CASSLGGYGYNEQFF. Written as DNA, the CDR3 is TGCGCCAGCAGCTTGGGAGGCTACGGTTACAATGAGCAGTTCTTC.

The rearrangement joins TRBV10-3 to TRBJ2-1; D perhaps matches TRBD2 (7 bases). CDR3 length: 13 residues. V shed 8 bases and J shed 4 bases, with 12 bases lying between them. CDR1 ENHRY and CDR2 SYGVKD come from the germline V gene. CDR3 protein: CAIGGGPYNEQFF. Written as DNA, the CDR3 is TGTGCCATCGGGGGGGGCCCTTACAATGAGCAGTTCTTC.

This clonotype has only a few counts. This chain connects TRBV12-3 or TRBV12-4 to TRBJ2-1; perhaps TRBD1 as D (6 bases). This CDR3 is built from 15 residues. V lost 6 bases to trimming and J lost 0 bases, with 12 bases between them. The CDR3 protein is CASRAGQNSYNEQFF. The CDR3 bases are TGTGCCAGCAGGGCAGGACAGAACTCCTACAATGAGCAGTTCTTC.

The chain is built from TRBV7-2 and TRBJ2-3; no reliable D call. The CDR3 extends over 14 amino acids. V gave up 5 bases and J gave up 0 bases, with 9 bases separating them. Germline V gives CDR1 SGHTA, CDR2 FQGNSA. The CDR3 bases are TGTGCCAGCAGCCCCTTGATTAGCACAGATACGCAGTATTTT. This translates into CASSPLISTDTQYF. The full variable domain, in which reference TRBV7-2 and TRBJ2-3 provide the parts outside the CDR3, is GAGVSQSPSNKVTEKGKDVELRCDPISGHTALYWYRQSLGQGLEFLIYFQGNSAPDKSGLPSDRFSAERTGGSVSTLTIQRTQQEDSAVYLCASSPLISTDTQYFGPGTRLTVL.

This clonotype appeared a few times. The chain employs TRBV12-3 or TRBV12-4 and TRBJ2-1; 7 bases match TRBD1. V shed 3 bases and J 7 bases; nucleotides not matched to a gene: 6. The CDR3 loop spans 14 amino acids. The CDR3 spells CASSLITGVNEQFF. CDR3 nucleotides: TGTGCCAGCAGTTTGATAACAGGGGTAAATGAGCAGTTCTTC.

This clonotype was seen at least ten times. V is TRBV24-1 and J is TRBJ1-1; D not certain. V was pared by 8 bases and J by 0 bases, with 21 bases between. The germline CDR1 and CDR2 sequences are KGHDR and SFDVKD. This CDR3 contains 17 residues. CDR3 sequence: CATMEATEAGMNTEAFF. The CDR3 region has the DNA TGTGCCACCATGGAGGCCACCGAAGCGGGGATGAACACTGAAGCTTTCTTT.

V and J are TRBV3-1 and TRBJ2-2; D gene unclear. This CDR3 has 13 amino acids. Germline CDR1 and CDR2: LGHDT and YNNKEL (reference sequence). Trimming left V 2 bases short and J 7 bases short, with 8 bases between. The CDR3 region has the DNA TGTGCCAGCAGCCAAATGCCCATCGGGGAGCTGTTTTTT. Its translation is CASSQMPIGELFF.

This clonotype appeared a few times. This sequence joins TRBV20-1 and TRBJ2-1, with 10 bases identical to TRBD2. Germline values: CDR1 DFQATT, CDR2 SNEGSKA (reference sequence). The CDR3 is 15 amino acids. Trimming at V came to 6 bases and at J to 1 base, leaving 6 bases not matched to a gene. CDR3 coding DNA: TGCAGTGCCGCGAGGACTAGCGGATCCTACAATGAGCAGTTCTTC. This translates into CSAARTSGSYNEQFF.

This clonotype was picked up many times. The chain combines TRBV20-1 with TRBJ1-1; TRBD1 matches at 7 bases. Germline loops: CDR1 DFQATT, CDR2 SNEGSKA (reference sequence). The CDR3 is 12 residues long. Trimming took 6 bases from V and 4 from J; bases not matched to a gene: 5. The CDR3 sequence is CSAEPGGTEAFF. The CDR3 DNA is TGCAGTGCCGAGCCAGGGGGCACTGAAGCTTTCTTT.

In this sample, this clonotype turned up many times. This chain connects TRBV18 to TRBJ2-6; D is possibly TRBD1 or TRBD2 (5 bases each). This CDR3 has 15 residues. Germline assignment: CDR1 KGHSH and CDR2 LQKENI. Trimming pared 6 bases from V and 0 bases from J, leaving 9 bases between. CDR3 in amino acids: CASSPGTSGANVLTF. The CDR3 nucleotides are TGTGCCAGCTCGCCAGGGACCTCTGGGGCCAACGTCCTGACTTTC.

This clonotype was detected many times. The J gene is TRBJ2-1, the V gene TRBV20-1; D not resolved. This CDR3 has 14 residues. The V end lost 1 base, the J end lost 4 bases, and 11 bases lay between the germline ends. Germline values: CDR1 DFQATT, CDR2 SNEGSKA (reference sequence). Here the CDR3 reads CSARAPQVYNEQFF. As DNA, the CDR3 is TGCAGTGCTAGAGCTCCGCAGGTGTACAATGAGCAGTTCTTC.

This clonotype has ten or more counts. The chain links TRBV30 to TRBJ2-2; no firm D call. Trimming stripped 1 base from V and 6 bases from J, with 6 bases between. The CDR3 length is 12 residues. The germline V gene has CDR1 GTSNPN and CDR2 SVGIG (reference sequence). The CDR3 nucleotides are TGTGCCTGGAGTGCTCAATCCGGGGAGCTGTTTTTT. Protein: CAWSAQSGELFF.

CDR3: CASSYSTSRSTDTQYF. The DNA of the CDR3 is TGTGCCAGCAGTTACTCGACTTCCCGAAGCACAGATACGCAGTATTTT. The rearrangement joins TRBV6-5 to TRBJ2-3; D is undetermined. The CDR3 has 16 amino acids. Germline V CDR1 and CDR2: MNHEY, SVGAGI. The V end was cut by 0 bases, the J end by 0 bases, with 10 bases between.